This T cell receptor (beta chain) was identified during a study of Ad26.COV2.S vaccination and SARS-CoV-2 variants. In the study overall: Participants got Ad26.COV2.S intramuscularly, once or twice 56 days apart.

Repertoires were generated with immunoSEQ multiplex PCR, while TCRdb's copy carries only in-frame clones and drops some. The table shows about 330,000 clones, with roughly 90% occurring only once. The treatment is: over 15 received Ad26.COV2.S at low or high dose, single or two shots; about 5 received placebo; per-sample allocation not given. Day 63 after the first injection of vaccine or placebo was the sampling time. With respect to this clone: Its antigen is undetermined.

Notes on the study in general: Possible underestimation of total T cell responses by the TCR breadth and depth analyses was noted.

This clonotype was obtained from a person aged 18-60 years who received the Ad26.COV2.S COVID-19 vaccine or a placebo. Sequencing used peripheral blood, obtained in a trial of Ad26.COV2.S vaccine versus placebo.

The CDR3 region is CATGTPGTGYDEKLFF. CDR3 in DNA: TGTGCCACGGGCACCCCCGGGACAGGTTATGATGAAAAACTGTTTTTT. The genes are TRBV28 and TRBJ1-4; 8 bases are shared with TRBD1. Germline loops: CDR1 MDHEN, CDR2 SYDVKM. CDR3 length equals 16 residues. With 10 bases clipped from V and 6 bases from J, the junction kept 16 bases outside the gene matches.